Below are 27 T cell receptor beta chains sequenced from a single sample in a study of blood T cell repertoires in COVID-19. TCRdb keeps only in-frame clones here, not all; method: immunoSEQ multiplex PCR. Of hundreds of thousands of clones listed, approximately 88% are singletons. Material: peripheral blood. These receptors were taken from a woman between 45 and 65 years old with COVID-19, enrolled during active disease.

This chain joins TRBV5-1 and TRBJ1-1, with a possible D match to TRBD1 (6 bases). Germline V gene lookup returns CDR1 SGHRS and CDR2 YFSETQ. V was cut by 4 bases and J by 3 bases, with 16 bases left in between. CDR3 length: 15 amino acids. CDR3 in amino acids: CASSRVGGRDTEAFF. DNA for the CDR3: TGCGCCAGCAGCCGCGTAGGGGGAAGGGACACTGAAGCTTTCTTT.

The V call is TRBV11-2, the J call TRBJ2-7; D is undetermined. This CDR3 has 13 amino acids. Trimming took off 6 bases at V and 3 bases at J, with 12 bases between the two ends. CDR1 is SGHAT, CDR2 FQNNGV, per germline. The CDR3 here is CASSPESLYEQYF. In DNA, the CDR3 is TGTGCCAGCAGTCCCGAAAGCCTCTACGAGCAGTACTTC. The full variable domain, rest sourced from reference TRBV11-2 and TRBJ2-7, is EAGVAQSPRYKIIEKRQSVAFWCNPISGHATLYWYQQILGQGPKLLIQFQNNGVVDDSQLPKDRFSAERLKGVDSTLKIQPAKLEDSAVYLCASSPESLYEQYFGPGTRLTVT.

The rearrangement links TRBV5-6 to TRBJ1-2, with D unclear. The CDR3 spans 12 residues. CDR1 is SGHDT and CDR2 is YYEEEE in the germline V gene. V was trimmed by 4 bases and J by 0 bases, leaving 4 bases between them. CDR3 sequence: CASSRANYGYTF. For the CDR3, the DNA is TGTGCCAGCAGCCGAGCTAACTATGGCTACACCTTC.

V usage is TRBV9 and J usage is TRBJ1-3; 8 bases align to TRBD1. J gave up 4 bases and V 0 bases, and 6 bases lay outside the gene matches. CDR3 length: 16 residues. Germline CDR1 and CDR2: SGDLS and YYNGEE. CDR3 amino acids: CASSVDVTGAGNTIYF. The CDR3 coding sequence is TGTGCCAGCAGCGTAGATGTGACAGGGGCCGGAAACACCATATATTTT. Supplemented by reference TRBV9 and TRBJ1-3, the full variable domain reads DSGVTQTPKHLITATGQRVTLRCSPRSGDLSVYWYQQSLDQGLQFLIQYYNGEERAKGNILERFSAQQFPDLHSELNLSSLELGDSALYFCASSVDVTGAGNTIYFGEGSWLTVV.

The J gene is TRBJ1-5, the V gene TRBV6-5; D is uncertain. The CDR3 is 13 residues long. V was shortened by 7 bases and J by 2 bases, with 9 bases between the two germline ends. Germline V CDR1 and CDR2: MNHEY, SVGAGI. CDR3 in DNA: TGTGCCAGCACCGTGGCGGGCAATCAGCCCCAGCATTTT. Translating it yields CASTVAGNQPQHF.

The V gene is TRBV28, the J gene TRBJ2-7; tentatively, D is TRBD1 (5 bases). Germline V lookup: CDR1 MDHEN, CDR2 SYDVKM. The CDR3 consists of 15 residues. Trimming pared 1 base from V and 3 bases from J, leaving 13 bases between. The CDR3, as DNA: TGTGCCAGCAGTTTATCGCAGGGCGGCAGCTACGAGCAGTACTTC. The encoded protein is CASSLSQGGSYEQYF. The full variable domain, with the rest looked up from reference TRBV28 and TRBJ2-7, is DVKVTQSSRYLVKRTGEKVFLECVQDMDHENMFWYRQDPGLGLRLIYFSYDVKMKEKGDIPEGYSVSREKKERFSLILESASTNQTSMYLCASSLSQGGSYEQYFGPGTRLTVT.

The chain links TRBV9 to TRBJ2-2, with 10 bases aligning to TRBD2. Losses at the gene ends were 2 bases for V and 0 bases for J; bases not matched to a gene: 1. This CDR3 comprises 16 residues. Germline-derived CDR1 and CDR2 are SGDLS and YYNGEE. CDR3 sequence (DNA): TGTGCCAGCAGCGTTAGCGGGGGGACGAACACCGGGGAGCTGTTTTTT. Its protein product is CASSVSGGTNTGELFF.

This clone was counted a single time. The V and J genes are TRBV5-6 and TRBJ1-1; 7 bases fit TRBD1. Germline loops: CDR1 SGHDT, CDR2 YYEEEE. This CDR3 is built from 12 residues. V dropped 4 bases and J dropped 11; count of bases not matched to a gene: 8. The CDR3 loop reads CASSGQAVGAFF. In DNA form, the CDR3 reads TGTGCCAGCAGCGGACAGGCGGTGGGGGCTTTCTTT.

The chain uses TRBV30 and TRBJ1-6; D is undetermined. This CDR3 is 13 amino acids long. Germline V CDR1 and CDR2: GTSNPN, SVGIG (reference sequence). V lost 3 bases, J lost 7 bases, and 10 bases lay in between. This CDR3 is CAWRQVKNSPLHF. The CDR3, as DNA: TGTGCCTGGAGGCAGGTGAAGAATTCACCCCTCCACTTT.

The chain joins TRBV5-6 to TRBJ1-1; possibly TRBD1 for D (5 bases). Germline CDR1 is SGHDT and CDR2 is YYEEEE. CDR3 size: 13 residues. V gave up 4 bases and J gave up 4 bases, with 11 bases separating them. Here the CDR3 DNA reads TGTGCCAGCAGCCCGGGGGGGGGCACTGAAGCTTTCTTT. Protein: CASSPGGGTEAFF.

The CDR3 here is CASSYSGRGYEQYF. CDR3 DNA sequence: TGTGCCAGCAGTTACTCTGGCAGGGGCTACGAGCAGTACTTC. The gene calls are TRBV6-5 and TRBJ2-7, with D maybe TRBD1 (6 bases). V was trimmed by 0 bases and J by 3 bases, leaving 9 bases between them. The CDR3 contains 14 residues. Germline values: CDR1 MNHEY, CDR2 SVGAGI.

The J gene is TRBJ1-6, the V gene TRBV5-6, with D unclear. V shed 4 bases and J shed 14 bases, with 10 bases lying between them. The CDR3 spans 11 residues. Germline CDR1 and CDR2: SGHDT and YYEEEE. This CDR3 reads CASSAGATLHF. CDR3 bases: TGTGCCAGCAGCGCGGGAGCTACCCTCCACTTT.

The CDR3 loop reads CAWSLDSSGANVLTF. The CDR3 nucleotides are TGTGCCTGGAGCCTTGACAGCTCTGGGGCCAACGTCCTGACTTTC. V gene TRBV30 combines with J gene TRBJ2-6, with a tentative D call TRBD1 (5 bases). V was clipped by 3 bases and J by 0 bases, with 9 bases between them. Germline loops: CDR1 GTSNPN, CDR2 SVGIG (reference sequence). This CDR3 region has 15 residues.

This rearrangement joins TRBV27 to TRBJ2-1; tentatively, D is TRBD2 (6 bases). V gave up 5 bases and J gave up 4 bases, with 18 bases separating them. CDR1 is MNHEY, CDR2 SMNVEV, per germline (reference sequence). The CDR3 spans 16 residues. The CDR3 is CASSHPGTASYNEQFF. The CDR3 DNA follows: TGTGCCAGCAGTCACCCAGGGACTGCTTCTTACAATGAGCAGTTCTTC.

The gene calls are TRBV19 and TRBJ1-5; tentative D call: TRBD1 (6 bases). CDR1 is LNHDA and CDR2 is SQIVND in the germline V gene (reference sequence). Trimming left V 4 bases short and J 9 bases short, with 10 bases between. The CDR3 loop spans 12 amino acids. The CDR3 here is CASSTTGRPQHF. The CDR3 coding sequence is TGTGCCAGTAGTACGACAGGAAGGCCCCAGCATTTT. Supplemented by reference TRBV19 and TRBJ1-5, the full variable domain reads DGGITQSPKYLFRKEGQNVTLSCEQNLNHDAMYWYRQDPGQGLRLIYYSQIVNDFQKGDIAEGYSVSREKKESFPLTVTSAQKNPTAFYLCASSTTGRPQHFGDGTRLSIL.

This rearrangement joins TRBV10-1 to TRBJ2-7; D possibly corresponds to TRBD1 (6 bases). CDR3 length equals 15 residues. Germline lookup yields CDR1 WNHNN and CDR2 SYGVQD (reference sequence). Trimming removed 6 bases at V and 0 bases at J, with 15 bases between. The CDR3 sequence is CASSATRDISYEQYF. The DNA of the CDR3 is TGCGCCAGCAGCGCAACCCGGGACATCTCCTACGAGCAGTACTTC.

The rearrangement links TRBV6-5 to TRBJ1-1; D is unresolved. Germline V gene lookup returns CDR1 MNHEY and CDR2 SVGAGI. There are 12 residues in the CDR3. V dropped 5 bases and J dropped 7 bases, with 11 bases sitting between them. The CDR3 sequence: CASSRTGSEAFF. The CDR3 coding sequence is TGTGCCAGCAGTAGGACGGGAAGTGAAGCTTTCTTT.

The CDR3 loop reads CASNYREGEQYF. The CDR3 DNA follows: TGTGCCAGCAACTACAGGGAAGGCGAGCAGTACTTC. This rearrangement joins TRBV10-3 to TRBJ2-7; weak D call: TRBD1 (6 bases). This CDR3 is 12 amino acids long. V gave up 10 bases and J gave up 6 bases, with 16 bases separating them. Germline CDR1 ENHRY, CDR2 SYGVKD.

V usage is TRBV7-9 and J usage is TRBJ1-5; perhaps TRBD1 as D (6 bases). Deletions cut 3 bases from V and 5 bases from J, with 20 bases between. The CDR3 sequence is 17 residues long. Germline CDR1 is SEHNR and CDR2 is FQNEAQ (reference sequence). CDR3 nucleotide sequence: TGTGCCAGCAGCTTGGGGGGGCTAGAGTATTACGATCAGCCCCAGCATTTT. Translated: CASSLGGLEYYDQPQHF.

The chain is built from TRBV7-3 and TRBJ1-6; D possibly corresponds to TRBD1 (5 bases). Germline-derived CDR1 and CDR2 are SGHTA and FQGTGA. Trimming took off 1 base at V and 9 bases at J, with 13 bases between the two ends. The CDR3 spans 15 residues. For the CDR3, the DNA is TGTGCCAGCAGCTTAAGTGGGCAGGGAGGTTCACCCCTCCACTTT. This encodes CASSLSGQGGSPLHF.

The V call is TRBV12-3 or TRBV12-4, the J call TRBJ2-7; maybe TRBD2 (5 bases). The CDR3 is 12 residues long. Trimming pared 3 bases from V and 3 bases from J, leaving 6 bases between. CDR3 sequence: CASSFSGYEQYF. The CDR3 DNA is TGTGCCAGCAGTTTCAGCGGCTACGAGCAGTACTTC.

The chain joins TRBV4-2 to TRBJ1-1; D might be TRBD1 (5 bases). Trimming cost V 8 bases and J 4 bases, with 14 bases left between them. Germline loops: CDR1 LGHNA, CDR2 YNFKEQ. The CDR3 extends over 13 amino acids. As DNA, the CDR3 is TGTGCCAGCTCCCTCGGAGGGGCCACTGAAGCTTTCTTT. It encodes CASSLGGATEAFF.

V is TRBV28 and J is TRBJ2-2; the D gene is possibly TRBD2 (5 bases). The germline V gene encodes CDR1 MDHEN and CDR2 SYDVKM. Trimming removed 7 bases at V and 6 bases at J, with 15 bases between. The CDR3 has 14 amino acids. CDR3 bases: TGTGCCAGCATTCGGAGCGGCGAGTCCGGGGAGCTGTTTTTT. It codes for CASIRSGESGELFF.

This rearrangement joins TRBV18 to TRBJ2-2; 9 bases are a match to TRBD1. Germline assignment: CDR1 KGHSH and CDR2 LQKENI. Germline trimming cut 3 bases from V and 4 bases from J; bases unmatched to any gene: 6. The CDR3 totals 16 residues. CDR3: CASSPAGTGLTGELFF. The DNA of the CDR3 is TGTGCCAGCTCACCGGCTGGGACAGGGCTCACCGGGGAGCTGTTTTTT. The variable domain in full, completed from reference TRBV18 and TRBJ2-2, reads NAGVMQNPRHLVRRRGQEARLRCSPMKGHSHVYWYRQLPEEGLKFMVYLQKENIIDESGMPKERFSAEFPKEGPSILRIQQVVRGDSAAYFCASSPAGTGLTGELFFGEGSRLTVL.

This chain connects TRBV4-2 to TRBJ2-5; TRBD1 agrees at 9 bases. The germline V gene encodes CDR1 LGHNA and CDR2 YNFKEQ. The CDR3 is 15 amino acids. The J segment lost 5 bases and the V segment lost 7 bases, leaving 11 bases of the junction unmatched. Here the CDR3 DNA reads TGTGCCAGCAAGGGGACAGGGACCTCCTGGGAGACCCAGTACTTC. Translation: CASKGTGTSWETQYF.

The chain combines TRBV30 with TRBJ1-4, with a weak D call TRBD1 (5 bases). The CDR3 is 12 residues long. Trimming cost V 7 bases and J 10 bases, with 16 bases left between them. Germline-derived CDR1 and CDR2 are GTSNPN and SVGIG (reference sequence). CDR3 coding DNA: TGTGCCTCCAGGCAAGGGGAGGGAAAACTGTTTTTT. Its protein is CASRQGEGKLFF.

The genes are TRBV2 and TRBJ1-1, with a weak D call TRBD1 (5 bases). This CDR3 contains 14 residues. Germline values: CDR1 SNHLY, CDR2 FYNNEI. V lost 9 bases to trimming and J lost 2 bases, with 16 bases between them. The CDR3 loop is CASLNRQINTEAFF. CDR3 sequence (DNA): TGTGCCAGTTTAAACAGACAGATTAACACTGAAGCTTTCTTT.